Below, 10 T cell receptor beta chains from the same sample are listed, as sequenced in a study of T cell responses to AZD1222 COVID-19 vaccine (dated by TCRdb to 2020 to 2023). Library preparation was by the immunoSEQ multiplex PCR assay. The clones in this table, taken by TCRdb from immuneACCESS, are in-frame only. Not every clone is retained; where verified, under half of the shortfall comes from an unresolved V gene, and the cause of the rest is unknown. The sample contains approximately 150,000 clones, 90% of them found a single time. About 2.6% of the sample rests with the top ten. Reading the label with the study, this specimen's time point is: baseline before first vaccination. The specimen was peripheral blood, collected on day 0 of AZD1222 vaccination. The receptors here all came from an adult in good health.

In nucleotides, the CDR3 is TGCGCCAGCAGCTTGGTTGACAGGGGGGGATACAATGAGCAGTTCTTC. Translating gives CASSLVDRGGYNEQFF. This chain uses TRBV5-1 with TRBJ2-1, with 9 bases aligning to TRBD1. Germline V CDR1 and CDR2: SGHRS, YFSETQ. The CDR3 has 16 residues. With 0 bases clipped from V and 4 bases from J, the junction kept 5 bases outside the gene matches.

CDR3 in DNA: TGTGCCAGCTCACGGGGACATCAAGAGACCCAGTACTTC. Translating gives CASSRGHQETQYF. The chain is built from TRBV18 and TRBJ2-5; the D gene is possibly TRBD1 (6 bases). The CDR3 extends over 13 amino acids. V gave up 4 bases and J gave up 2 bases, with 8 bases separating them. Germline CDR1 reads KGHSH; CDR2 reads LQKENI.

V and J are TRBV5-4 and TRBJ1-2; TRBD1 aligns across 7 bases. V shed 1 base and J 1 base; nucleotides not matched to a gene: 10. This CDR3 spans 17 amino acids. Germline V lookup: CDR1 SGHNT, CDR2 YYREEE (reference sequence). The CDR3 DNA is TGTGCCAGCAGCTTGAGATCGTTAACAGGGGATAACTATGGCTACACCTTC. This gives the protein CASSLRSLTGDNYGYTF. Filled out from reference TRBV5-4 and TRBJ1-2, the complete variable domain reads ETGVTQSPTHLIKTRGQQVTLRCSSQSGHNTVSWYQQALGQGPQFIFQYYREEENGRGNFPPRFSGLQFPNYSSELNVNALELDDSALYLCASSLRSLTGDNYGYTFGSGTRLTVV.

The chain couples TRBV29-1 to TRBJ1-2; a possible D gene is TRBD1 (5 bases). V was trimmed by 1 base and J by 7 bases, leaving 10 bases between them. CDR3 length: 12 amino acids. Germline V gene sequence: CDR1 SQVTM, CDR2 ANQGSEA. CDR3 protein: CSVEGEGPGYTF. CDR3 in DNA: TGCAGCGTTGAAGGTGAGGGACCTGGCTACACCTTC.

This clone has only one observation. V gene TRBV5-1 combines with J gene TRBJ2-5; D is uncertain. Germline V lookup: CDR1 SGHRS, CDR2 YFSETQ. The CDR3 consists of 14 residues. Deletions cut 0 bases from V and 5 bases from J, with 11 bases between. The CDR3 DNA reads TGCGCCAGCAGCTTGGACACTCACGGTGAGACCCAGTACTTC. This sequence encodes CASSLDTHGETQYF.

This sequence joins TRBV19 and TRBJ2-4, with 9 bases identical to TRBD1. With 5 bases clipped from V and 5 bases from J, the junction kept 7 bases outside the gene matches. CDR1 is LNHDA, CDR2 SQIVND, per germline (reference sequence). The CDR3 extends over 15 amino acids. The CDR3 is CASSPRTGDENIQYF. The CDR3 bases are TGTGCCAGTAGTCCAAGGACAGGGGATGAAAACATTCAGTACTTC.

This sequence joins TRBV2 and TRBJ2-7, with D possibly called TRBD1 or TRBD2 (6 bases each). The CDR3 consists of 15 residues. Germline loops: CDR1 SNHLY, CDR2 FYNNEI. V was cut by 6 bases and J by 0 bases, with 15 bases left in between. CDR3 nucleotides: TGTGCCAGCAGGGCCTCGGGGGACAACTCCTACGAGCAGTACTTC. This sequence encodes CASRASGDNSYEQYF.

The J gene is TRBJ1-2, the V gene TRBV27, with D possibly TRBD1 on 5 matching bases. The V end was cut by 4 bases, the J end by 1 base, with 13 bases between. Germline-derived CDR1 and CDR2 are MNHEY and SMNVEV (reference sequence). The CDR3 is 15 residues long. The CDR3 region is CASSYTWGGNYGYTF. CDR3 coding DNA: TGTGCCAGCAGTTATACCTGGGGCGGTAACTATGGCTACACCTTC.

The genes are TRBV7-2 and TRBJ2-5; a weak D match, TRBD2 (5 bases). Germline CDR1 reads SGHTA; CDR2 reads FQGNSA. With 2 bases removed from V and 0 bases from J, the gap between germline ends came to 7 bases. CDR3 size: 14 residues. In DNA form, the CDR3 reads TGTGCCAGCAGCTTAAGTAGCGACCAAGAGACCCAGTACTTC. Residues: CASSLSSDQETQYF.

This chain uses TRBV13 with TRBJ2-7, with 9 nucleotides matching TRBD2. The V segment lost 4 bases and the J segment 1 base; nucleotides outside the gene matches: 2. The CDR3 is made up of 14 amino acids. The germline gives CDR1 PRHDT, CDR2 FYEKMQ (reference sequence). CDR3 amino acids: CASSSTSGSYEQYF. DNA for the CDR3: TGTGCCAGCAGCTCTACTAGCGGGTCCTACGAGCAGTACTTC.